The subject of this entry is one T cell receptor (beta chain). As yet, its antigen is unknown. The data stem from a study of shared clonotypes between healthy human individuals. Sorted-subset replicate PCRs used 150 to 200 ng of genomic DNA. This amount corresponded to 25,000 to 30,000 T cell genomes. The table came from immunoSEQ multiplex PCR; TCRdb's copy has only in-frame clones and leaves some out. This table has 2.5 million or so clones, more than 80% appearing once. Whole-study results and caveats: Among non-shared clonotypes, generation probabilities were lower than among those shared by all four donors.

The junction had 7 bases not matched to a gene; V was cut back by 5 bases and J by 3 bases. Germline CDR1 reads SGHTA; CDR2 reads FQGNSA. The CDR3 covers 15 residues. The clonotype comes from a man in his late teens or twenties in good health. The rearrangement joins TRBV7-2 to TRBJ2-1, with 7 bases lining up with TRBD1. The source material was naive CD4+ T cells sorted from blood. Subset reported: CD45RA+ positively selected. Here the CDR3 DNA reads TGTGCCAGCAGCAGCGGACAGGTCCTCTACAATGAGCAGTTCTTC. This sequence encodes CASSSGQVLYNEQFF.